This TCR beta chain is from a study of blood T cell repertoires in COVID-19. Study summary: COVID-19 samples from acute and convalescent phases originated in the United States, Italy and Spain. T cells, B-cell-depleted T cells, or PBMCs provided the cDNA or gDNA that served as material.

Germline V CDR1 and CDR2: MNHEY, SVGAGI. After removal of 6 bases from V and 2 bases from J, the junction contained 7 bases not matched to a gene. The CDR3 runs to 14 residues. Authors' data handling: How many nucleated cells were present was estimated from reference gene primer amplification. TCRdb's table, derived via immunoSEQ multiplex PCR, lists solely in-frame clones and lacks some. V, J and clone size reflect that table, while D and trimming were determined from the DNA. The data contain about 58,000 clones, approximately 91% of them singletons. The V and J genes are TRBV6-5 and TRBJ2-7; 7 nucleotides line up with TRBD1. The source material was peripheral blood. This sequence was found in a woman aged 70-85 years with active COVID-19. The CDR3: CASRTGTATYEQYF. For the CDR3, the DNA is TGTGCCAGCAGGACCGGGACAGCTACCTACGAGCAGTACTTC.